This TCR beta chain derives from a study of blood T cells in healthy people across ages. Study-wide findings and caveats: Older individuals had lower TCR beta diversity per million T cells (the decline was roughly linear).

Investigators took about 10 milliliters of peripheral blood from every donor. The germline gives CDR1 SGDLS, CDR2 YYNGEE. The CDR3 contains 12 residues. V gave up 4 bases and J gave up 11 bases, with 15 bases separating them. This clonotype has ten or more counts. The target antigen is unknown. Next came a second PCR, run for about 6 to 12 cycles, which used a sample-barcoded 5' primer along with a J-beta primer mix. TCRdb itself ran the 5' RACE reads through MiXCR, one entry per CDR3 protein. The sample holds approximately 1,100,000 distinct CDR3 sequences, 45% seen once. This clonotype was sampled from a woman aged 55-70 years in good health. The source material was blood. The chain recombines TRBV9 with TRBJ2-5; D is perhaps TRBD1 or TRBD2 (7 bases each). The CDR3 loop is CASSPTGREQYF. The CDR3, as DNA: TGTGCCAGCAGCCCGACAGGGCGGGAGCAGTACTTC. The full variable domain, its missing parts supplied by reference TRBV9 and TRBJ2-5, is DSGVTQTPKHLITATGQRVTLRCSPRSGDLSVYWYQQSLDQGLQFLIQYYNGEERAKGNILERFSAQQFPDLHSELNLSSLELGDSALYFCASSPTGREQYFGPGTRLLVL.